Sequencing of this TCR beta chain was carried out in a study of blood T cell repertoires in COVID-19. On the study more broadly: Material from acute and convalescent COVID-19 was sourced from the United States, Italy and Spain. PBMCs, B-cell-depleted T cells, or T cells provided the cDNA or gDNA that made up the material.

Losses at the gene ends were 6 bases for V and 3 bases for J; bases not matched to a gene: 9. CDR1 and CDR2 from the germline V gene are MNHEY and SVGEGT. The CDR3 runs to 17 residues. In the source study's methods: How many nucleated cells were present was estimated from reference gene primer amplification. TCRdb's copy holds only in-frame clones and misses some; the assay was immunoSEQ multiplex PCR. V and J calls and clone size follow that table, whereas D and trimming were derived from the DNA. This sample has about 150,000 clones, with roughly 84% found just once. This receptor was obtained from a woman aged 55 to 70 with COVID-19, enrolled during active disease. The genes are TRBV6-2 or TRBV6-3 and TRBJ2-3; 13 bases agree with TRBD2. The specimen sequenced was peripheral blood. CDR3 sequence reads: CASSQLRTSGRTDTQYF. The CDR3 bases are TGTGCCAGCAGCCAACTTCGGACTAGCGGGAGAACAGATACGCAGTATTTT.